The 2 T cell receptor beta chains reported below all come from one sample, sequenced in a study of shared clonotypes between healthy human individuals. Sequenced by immunoSEQ multiplex PCR; TCRdb stores in-frame clones only, minus some. This sample has over a million clones; about 75% occur once, and the top ten carry approximately 1.5%. Sequencing was carried out using memory CD4+ T cells sorted from blood. Subset given: CD45RA-negative fraction. These receptors all come from a man aged 18 to 30 in good health.

This clone appeared a single time. The chain has TRBV11-2 and TRBJ2-4; D possibly corresponds to TRBD2 (6 bases). Trimming stripped 4 bases from V and 0 bases from J, with 13 bases between. The CDR3 contains 16 residues. In germline, CDR1 is SGHAT, CDR2 FQNNGV. Here the CDR3 reads CASSSGEVLAKNIQYF. The CDR3 DNA reads TGTGCCAGCAGCTCGGGGGAGGTCCTAGCCAAAAACATTCAGTACTTC.

The chain couples TRBV5-4 to TRBJ1-6; 9 bases are shared with TRBD1. V gave up 8 bases and J gave up 7 bases; unmatched junction bases: 1. In germline, CDR1 is SGHNT, CDR2 YYREEE (reference sequence). This CDR3 spans 12 amino acids. This chain's CDR3 is CASGQGNSPLHF. For the CDR3, the DNA is TGTGCCAGTGGACAGGGGAATTCACCCCTCCACTTT.